This is a list of T cell receptor beta chains from one sample in a study of blood T cell repertoires in COVID-19. Clones were sequenced by immunoSEQ multiplex PCR, and TCRdb holds only the in-frame ones, with some missing. The repertoire includes tens of thousands of clones, around 91% of them detected once, and 14% sits in the top ten. Sequencing was done on a sample of peripheral blood. The receptors were gathered from a woman in her sixties or seventies with active COVID-19. The CDR3 runs from the conserved cysteine through the conserved F or W. D genes are given only for firm matches. Size is stated for part of the rows, as once, few or many counts, or as a class when the clone is expanded.

clone_size	v_call	d_call	j_call	cdr3_aa	cdr3_nt
-	TRBV27	-	TRBJ1-1	CASTPTGTFMNTEAFF	TGTGCCAGCACCCCCACCGGGACATTTATGAACACTGAAGCTTTCTTT
-	TRBV10-3	-	TRBJ1-4	CAISDGGGEKLFF	TGTGCCATCAGTGACGGGGGGGGCGAAAAACTGTTTTTT
once	TRBV29-1	-	TRBJ2-7	CSVQGREQYF	TGCAGCGTCCAGGGGCGCGAGCAGTACTTC
-	TRBV10-3	-	TRBJ2-7	CAISARDEQYF	TGTGCCATCAGTGCTCGGGACGAGCAGTACTTC
-	TRBV6-1	-	TRBJ1-3	CASSEAGGSGNTIYF	TGTGCCAGCAGTGAAGCAGGGGGCTCTGGAAACACCATATATTTT
-	TRBV7-8	-	TRBJ2-1	CATGRGGLLNEQFF	TGTGCCACTGGCCGGGGAGGCCTTCTCAATGAGCAGTTCTTC
-	TRBV10-2	-	TRBJ2-5	CASSEFDIKTQYF	TGCGCCAGCAGTGAATTTGACATTAAGACCCAGTACTTC
once	TRBV4-1	-	TRBJ2-1	CASSPVEASNEQFF	TGCGCCAGCAGTCCAGTGGAAGCGTCTAATGAGCAGTTCTTC
-	TRBV2	TRBD1	TRBJ2-6	CASSPDRTGSSGANVLTF	TGTGCCAGCAGTCCCGACCGGACAGGGTCTTCTGGGGCCAACGTCCTGACTTTC
-	TRBV19	-	TRBJ1-1	CASSESRNTEAFF	TGTGCCAGTAGTGAATCGAGGAACACTGAAGCTTTCTTT
-	TRBV5-1	TRBD1	TRBJ2-6	CASSSQGRGANVLTF	TGCGCCAGCAGCTCACAGGGGCGGGGGGCCAACGTCCTGACTTTC
-	TRBV5-1	-	TRBJ2-1	CASSQGQDEQFF	TGCGCCAGCAGCCAGGGGCAAGATGAGCAGTTCTTC